The clone carrying this T cell receptor beta chain was seen at least ten times. The antigen remains unidentified. The sample comes from a study of blood T cells in healthy people across ages. Notes on the study in general: Unknown donor CMV status possibly confounded expanded clonotype changes. Per million T cells, TCR beta diversity dropped roughly linearly as age increased.

This CDR3 is built from 12 residues. Germline lookup yields CDR1 MNHEY and CDR2 SVGAGI. The V end was cut by 10 bases, the J end by 6 bases, with 15 bases between. It was with a sample-barcoded 5' primer and a J-beta primer mix that a second PCR of about 7 to 12 cycles was run. A single record per CDR3 protein comes from TCRdb applying MiXCR to the 5' RACE reads. This table holds some 710,000 distinct CDR3 sequences, 22% found once. The sequenced sample consisted of blood. This clonotype originated in a man aged 70 or older in good health. The chain employs TRBV6-5 and TRBJ1-2, with D unresolved. This CDR3 reads CATGSRVDGYTF. CDR3 coding DNA: TGTGCCACCGGGAGTCGGGTCGATGGCTACACCTTC.